The entry below describes one T cell receptor beta chain. No antigen is known for it. No per-base quality is available; no much larger clone lies one base away. This record comes from a study of blood T cell repertoires in COVID-19 (dated by TCRdb to the early 2020s). Looking at the study overall: Samples from collaborators originated in the United States, Italy and Spain and spanned both the acute and convalescent phases of COVID-19. The prospective study material was composed of cDNA or gDNA derived from T cells, B-cell-depleted T cells, or PBMCs. Subjects who had been exposed to COVID-19, were actively infected with it, or had recovered from it provided the deeply sampled blood TCRbeta repertoires that made up the dataset. A freely available public database, intended as a resource for researchers studying the immune response to SARS-CoV-2, is where the repertoires were released. Samples were obtained from the ongoing ImmuneRACE study (first 160 participants) and from 1,200 or so subjects provided by 6 global collaborators. The sample metadata nearly always contained a de-identified subject ID, COVID-19 status, age in years and sex. HLA class I and class II types, where available, came from metadata supplied by the sample provider rather than from assay-based typing.

What the work shows at the level of the full study, not this receptor alone: The quantity of clinical and demographic metadata differed by source and by participant and was supplied without curation.

Enrolling through a virtual design, the prospective study's participants ranged in age from roughly 18 to 90 years and lived across around 25 United States geographic areas. Cohort assignment in the prospective study relied on participant-reported clinical history from a screening survey and a study questionnaire. Recovered participants in ImmuneRACE Cohort 3 were defined as having two consecutive negative NP/OP PCR tests, clearance from a healthcare professional, or resolution of symptoms. Each participant in the prospective study had whole blood, serum and a nasopharyngeal or oropharyngeal swab collected by mobile phlebotomists. Prospective study participants could optionally give additional blood draws and questionnaires over an approximately two-month period. Prospective study blood samples were shipped either frozen or at room temperature before DNA extraction. The CDR1 and CDR2 encoded by the germline V gene are MNHEY and SVGEGT. Trimming removed 0 bases from V and 0 bases from J, leaving 15 bases between the germline ends. The CDR3, from cysteine to phenylalanine, totals 18 residues. The kept DNA is CDR3 alone, 54 bases in frame from the first base.

TCRbeta CDR3 regions were amplified from genomic DNA by means of the immunoSEQ Assay, a bias-controlled multiplex PCR. The published analysis was carried out like this. Nucleated cell counts per sample were estimated from amplification of reference gene primers within the assay. To quantify the absolute abundance of each unique TCRbeta CDR3 rearrangement, sequence reads were collapsed and filtered. For each sample, productive Simpson clonality was calculated as the square root of Simpson's diversity index across productive rearrangements. Drawn from immuneACCESS, this table holds only the in-frame rearrangements with V and J called that TCRdb kept. Clones are partly lost; checked studies trace under half to an unresolved V gene and leave the rest unexplained. V, J and clone size derive from that table, while D and trimming were established from the DNA sequence. This sample holds 150,000 to 200,000 clones; about 89% were observed only once. Around 0.77% of the sample is taken by the ten largest.

Rearrangement joined TRBV6-2 or TRBV6-3 to TRBJ2-1; TRBD2 might be the D gene, on 6 matching bases. The sequencing input was PBMCs or T cells enriched from blood (not recorded which). The TCR comes from a woman between 18 and 29 years old who had recovered from COVID-19. Here the CDR3 is given as CASSYSLREERSYNEQFF. The bases read TGTGCCAGCAGTTACTCGTTAAGGGAGGAGCGCTCCTACAATGAGCAGTTCTTC.